The 17 T cell receptor beta chains below all came from one sample that was sequenced in a study of shared clonotypes between healthy human individuals. CD45RO negativity and positive selection for CCR7 defined naive CD8 cells, a population that excluded terminally differentiated effector memory CD45RA+ cells. Sequencing used immunoSEQ multiplex PCR; TCRdb keeps in-frame clones, though not all of them. The sample has some 800,000 clones; 80% to 95% are singletons. Sequencing was performed on naive CD8+ T cells sorted from blood. These receptors were collected from a young man in good health.

V and J are TRBV15 and TRBJ1-5, with 10 bases fitting TRBD1. This CDR3 has 14 residues. Germline V lookup: CDR1 LNHNV, CDR2 YYDKDF (reference sequence). After removal of 6 bases from V and 7 bases from J, the junction contained 6 bases not matched to a gene. This CDR3 is CATRTTGGDQPQHF. CDR3 in DNA: TGTGCCACCAGGACGACAGGGGGCGACCAGCCCCAGCATTTT. Together with reference TRBV15 and TRBJ1-5, the CDR3 gives the full variable domain: DAMVIQNPRYQVTQFGKPVTLSCSQTLNHNVMYWYQQKSSQAPKLLFHYYDKDFNNEADTPDNFQSRRPNTSFCFLDIRSPGLGDTAMYLCATRTTGGDQPQHFGDGTRLSIL.

Turning to this clone: One base separates it from a far larger clone, so it is likely a read error. This chain joins TRBV6-1 and TRBJ2-7; 8 bases fit TRBD1. There are 12 residues in the CDR3. J was trimmed by 3 bases and V by 6 bases; bases with no gene match: 1. CDR1 MNHNS and CDR2 SASEGT come from the germline V gene. For the CDR3, the DNA is TGTGCCAGCAGCGGGACAGGCTACGAGCAGTACTTC. Encoded protein: CASSGTGYEQYF.

J is TRBJ2-1 and V is TRBV6-6; the D gene is possibly TRBD2 (6 bases). This CDR3 spans 16 amino acids. In germline, CDR1 is MNHNY, CDR2 SVGAGI (reference sequence). V lost 2 bases to trimming and J lost 2 bases, with 13 bases between them. This CDR3 reads CASSYPTRGPYNEQFF. The CDR3 DNA reads TGTGCCAGCAGTTACCCGACTAGAGGCCCCTACAATGAGCAGTTCTTC.

This rearrangement joins TRBV14 to TRBJ2-1, with D possibly matching TRBD1 (5 bases). The V gene's germline CDR1 is SGHDN and CDR2 FVKESK. V shed 0 bases and J shed 5 bases, with 17 bases lying between them. This CDR3 is built from 17 residues. CDR3 in DNA: TGTGCCAGCAGCCAAGATAGTCCCAAGACAGTGGACAATGAGCAGTTCTTC. Its protein product is CASSQDSPKTVDNEQFF.

This clone was observed a single time. The chain combines TRBV15 with TRBJ2-7; D is uncertain. Trimming pared 1 base from V and 3 bases from J, leaving 13 bases between. This CDR3 is 15 amino acids long. CDR1 LNHNV and CDR2 YYDKDF come from the germline V gene (reference sequence). CDR3 sequence: CATSRGSRPHYEQYF. The CDR3 nucleotides read TGTGCCACCAGCAGAGGTTCTAGACCCCACTACGAGCAGTACTTC.

This chain links TRBV2 with TRBJ1-1; TRBD1 matches at 7 bases. Trimming cost V 4 bases and J 4 bases; bases outside gene matches: 6. Germline V gives CDR1 SNHLY, CDR2 FYNNEI. This CDR3 is 14 amino acids long. Here the CDR3 reads CASSVKDRVTEAFF. DNA of the CDR3: TGTGCCAGCAGTGTTAAAGACAGGGTCACTGAAGCTTTCTTT.

CDR3 DNA sequence: TGCGCCAGCAGCCGTAGACTAGCGGGAGCGTTGGATACGCAGTATTTT. Translating gives CASSRRLAGALDTQYF. The V call is TRBV5-1, the J call TRBJ2-3; TRBD2 matches 12 bases. Trimming cost V 4 bases and J 6 bases; bases outside gene matches: 9. Germline-derived CDR1 and CDR2 are SGHRS and YFSETQ. The CDR3 contains 16 residues.

This chain joins TRBV5-1 and TRBJ2-4, with a tentative D call TRBD1 (6 bases). Germline assignment: CDR1 SGHRS and CDR2 YFSETQ. The V end was cut by 7 bases, the J end by 7 bases, with 15 bases between. CDR3 length: 13 amino acids. CDR3 residues: CASLDSSTNIQYF. Here the CDR3 DNA reads TGCGCCAGCCTGGACAGCTCAACTAACATTCAGTACTTC.

The rearrangement joins TRBV7-9 to TRBJ2-7; possibly TRBD1 for D (6 bases). In germline, CDR1 is SEHNR, CDR2 FQNEAQ (reference sequence). V lost 5 bases and J 7 bases, leaving 21 bases between the germline ends. This CDR3 has 15 residues. CDR3 residues: CASSETSGVQREQYF. The CDR3 DNA is TGTGCCAGCAGCGAAACCTCAGGGGTCCAGCGAGAGCAGTACTTC.

The chain joins TRBV9 to TRBJ2-1; the D gene is possibly TRBD2 (5 bases). CDR3 length: 15 residues. Germline values: CDR1 SGDLS, CDR2 YYNGEE. V was cut by 3 bases and J by 0 bases, with 10 bases left in between. The CDR3 sequence: CASSALGGSYNEQFF. The DNA for the CDR3 is TGTGCCAGCAGCGCATTAGGAGGCTCCTACAATGAGCAGTTCTTC.

The CDR3 bases are TGTGCCAGCAGCCCGGGCGAGTTGGCGGATACGCAGTATTTT. Its protein product is CASSPGELADTQYF. The V gene is TRBV5-5, the J gene TRBJ2-3, with D uncertain. This CDR3 has 14 residues. Trimming left V 4 bases short and J 6 bases short, with 15 bases between. The V gene's germline CDR1 is SGHKS and CDR2 YYEKEE (reference sequence).

J is TRBJ1-5 and V is TRBV7-9; a possible D gene is TRBD1 (6 bases). Looked up from germline, CDR1 is SEHNR and CDR2 is FQNEAQ (reference sequence). The CDR3 sequence is 18 residues long. The V end was cut by 1 base, the J end by 2 bases, with 18 bases between. CDR3 residues: CASSLDDRYFSGNQPQHF. The CDR3 nucleotides read TGTGCCAGCAGCTTAGACGACAGGTACTTTTCGGGCAATCAGCCCCAGCATTTT. Full variable domain (missing parts from reference TRBV7-9 and TRBJ1-5): DTGVSQNPRHKITKRGQNVTFRCDPISEHNRLYWYRQTLGQGPEFLTYFQNEAQLEKSRLLSDRFSAERPKGSFSTLEIQRTEQGDSAMYLCASSLDDRYFSGNQPQHFGDGTRLSIL.

J is TRBJ2-1 and V is TRBV30; D gene unclear. V gave up 1 base and J gave up 0 bases, with 7 bases separating them. CDR3 length equals 14 residues. The V gene's germline CDR1 is GTSNPN and CDR2 SVGIG (reference sequence). The CDR3 DNA sequence: TGTGCCTGGAGTGACGGATTCTCCTACAATGAGCAGTTCTTC. Its translation: CAWSDGFSYNEQFF.

The chain carries TRBV7-9 and TRBJ2-7, with no clear D. Trimming removed 0 bases from V and 0 bases from J, with 9 bases in between. There are 15 residues in the CDR3. The germline CDR1 and CDR2 sequences are SEHNR and FQNEAQ (reference sequence). The CDR3: CASSLAPISSYEQYF. The CDR3 DNA reads TGTGCCAGCAGCTTAGCTCCGATTAGCTCCTACGAGCAGTACTTC. Full variable domain (rest looked up from reference TRBV7-9 and TRBJ2-7): DTGVSQNPRHKITKRGQNVTFRCDPISEHNRLYWYRQTLGQGPEFLTYFQNEAQLEKSRLLSDRFSAERPKGSFSTLEIQRTEQGDSAMYLCASSLAPISSYEQYFGPGTRLTVT.

Comments on this clone: Other DNA variants within this sample encode the same CDR3. V usage is TRBV28 and J usage is TRBJ2-7, with TRBD1 matching over 8 bases. Germline CDR1 and CDR2: MDHEN and SYDVKM. CDR3 length: 14 residues. The ends lost 4 bases at V and 3 bases at J; junction bases unmatched: 5. CDR3 nucleotide sequence: TGTGCCAGCAGTTCTCTGACAGGGGTCTACGAGCAGTACTTC. Its translation is CASSSLTGVYEQYF.

The rearrangement links TRBV27 to TRBJ1-1; D unresolved. CDR3 length: 14 residues. V gave up 5 bases and J gave up 3 bases, with 13 bases separating them. Germline CDR1 and CDR2: MNHEY and SMNVEV (reference sequence). CDR3 protein: CASSLTGEDTEAFF. CDR3 bases: TGTGCCAGCAGTCTGACCGGTGAGGACACTGAAGCTTTCTTT.

This rearrangement joins TRBV7-7 to TRBJ2-1; D gene ambiguous. Trimming took off 1 base at V and 5 bases at J, with 12 bases between the two ends. Looked up from germline, CDR1 is SSHAT and CDR2 is FNYEAQ (reference sequence). The CDR3 consists of 15 residues. The CDR3, as DNA: TGTGCCAGCAGCTTAGGTGTAGGACCACACAATGAGCAGTTCTTC. It yields the protein CASSLGVGPHNEQFF.